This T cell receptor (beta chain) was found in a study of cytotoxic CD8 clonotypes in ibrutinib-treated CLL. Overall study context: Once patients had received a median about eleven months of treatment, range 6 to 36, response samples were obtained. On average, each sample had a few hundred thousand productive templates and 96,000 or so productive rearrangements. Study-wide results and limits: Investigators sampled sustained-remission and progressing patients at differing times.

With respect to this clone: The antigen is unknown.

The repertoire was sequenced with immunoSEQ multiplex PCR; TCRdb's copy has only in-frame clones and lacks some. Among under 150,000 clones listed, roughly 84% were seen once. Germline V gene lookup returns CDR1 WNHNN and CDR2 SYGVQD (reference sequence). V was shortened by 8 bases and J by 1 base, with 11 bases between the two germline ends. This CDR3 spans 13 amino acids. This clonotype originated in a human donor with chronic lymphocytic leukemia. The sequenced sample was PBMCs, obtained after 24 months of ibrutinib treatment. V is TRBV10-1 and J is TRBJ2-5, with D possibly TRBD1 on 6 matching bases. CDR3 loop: CASSRQVQETQYF. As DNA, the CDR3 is TGCGCCAGCTCGCGACAGGTCCAAGAGACCCAGTACTTC.